This T cell receptor (beta chain) emerged from a study of CD8 T cells in Susac syndrome. As concerns this clonotype: Antigen unknown.

With random hexamers, roughly 0.45 to 1 ug RNA was reverse transcribed. Multiplex immunoSEQ PCR targeted 54 Vbeta and 13 Jbeta TCR beta segments. In TCRdb, the immunoSEQ multiplex PCR reads were re-called with MiXCR into one record per CDR3 protein. The sample holds approximately 120,000 distinct CDR3 sequences, approximately 95% seen once. Sequencing of TCR beta drew on CD8+ and CD4+ T cells from blood. Patients with stable or active relapsing-remitting disease, all of them treatment-naive, made up the multiple sclerosis controls. The study, taken as a whole, reports: It was acknowledged by the study that relatively few individuals were included in its TCR sequencing and HLA analysis.

Trimming stripped 0 bases from V and 0 bases from J, with 10 bases between. This CDR3 has 16 residues. Germline V CDR1 and CDR2: SGDLS, YYNGEE. The TCR originated in a human donor with multiple sclerosis. The chain is built from TRBV9 and TRBJ2-1; maybe TRBD2 (7 bases). The sequenced material came from CD8+ T cells from PBMCs. This chain's CDR3 is CASSVGGGASYNEQFF. CDR3 DNA: TGTGCCAGCAGCGTAGGTGGGGGGGCCTCCTACAATGAGCAGTTCTTC.